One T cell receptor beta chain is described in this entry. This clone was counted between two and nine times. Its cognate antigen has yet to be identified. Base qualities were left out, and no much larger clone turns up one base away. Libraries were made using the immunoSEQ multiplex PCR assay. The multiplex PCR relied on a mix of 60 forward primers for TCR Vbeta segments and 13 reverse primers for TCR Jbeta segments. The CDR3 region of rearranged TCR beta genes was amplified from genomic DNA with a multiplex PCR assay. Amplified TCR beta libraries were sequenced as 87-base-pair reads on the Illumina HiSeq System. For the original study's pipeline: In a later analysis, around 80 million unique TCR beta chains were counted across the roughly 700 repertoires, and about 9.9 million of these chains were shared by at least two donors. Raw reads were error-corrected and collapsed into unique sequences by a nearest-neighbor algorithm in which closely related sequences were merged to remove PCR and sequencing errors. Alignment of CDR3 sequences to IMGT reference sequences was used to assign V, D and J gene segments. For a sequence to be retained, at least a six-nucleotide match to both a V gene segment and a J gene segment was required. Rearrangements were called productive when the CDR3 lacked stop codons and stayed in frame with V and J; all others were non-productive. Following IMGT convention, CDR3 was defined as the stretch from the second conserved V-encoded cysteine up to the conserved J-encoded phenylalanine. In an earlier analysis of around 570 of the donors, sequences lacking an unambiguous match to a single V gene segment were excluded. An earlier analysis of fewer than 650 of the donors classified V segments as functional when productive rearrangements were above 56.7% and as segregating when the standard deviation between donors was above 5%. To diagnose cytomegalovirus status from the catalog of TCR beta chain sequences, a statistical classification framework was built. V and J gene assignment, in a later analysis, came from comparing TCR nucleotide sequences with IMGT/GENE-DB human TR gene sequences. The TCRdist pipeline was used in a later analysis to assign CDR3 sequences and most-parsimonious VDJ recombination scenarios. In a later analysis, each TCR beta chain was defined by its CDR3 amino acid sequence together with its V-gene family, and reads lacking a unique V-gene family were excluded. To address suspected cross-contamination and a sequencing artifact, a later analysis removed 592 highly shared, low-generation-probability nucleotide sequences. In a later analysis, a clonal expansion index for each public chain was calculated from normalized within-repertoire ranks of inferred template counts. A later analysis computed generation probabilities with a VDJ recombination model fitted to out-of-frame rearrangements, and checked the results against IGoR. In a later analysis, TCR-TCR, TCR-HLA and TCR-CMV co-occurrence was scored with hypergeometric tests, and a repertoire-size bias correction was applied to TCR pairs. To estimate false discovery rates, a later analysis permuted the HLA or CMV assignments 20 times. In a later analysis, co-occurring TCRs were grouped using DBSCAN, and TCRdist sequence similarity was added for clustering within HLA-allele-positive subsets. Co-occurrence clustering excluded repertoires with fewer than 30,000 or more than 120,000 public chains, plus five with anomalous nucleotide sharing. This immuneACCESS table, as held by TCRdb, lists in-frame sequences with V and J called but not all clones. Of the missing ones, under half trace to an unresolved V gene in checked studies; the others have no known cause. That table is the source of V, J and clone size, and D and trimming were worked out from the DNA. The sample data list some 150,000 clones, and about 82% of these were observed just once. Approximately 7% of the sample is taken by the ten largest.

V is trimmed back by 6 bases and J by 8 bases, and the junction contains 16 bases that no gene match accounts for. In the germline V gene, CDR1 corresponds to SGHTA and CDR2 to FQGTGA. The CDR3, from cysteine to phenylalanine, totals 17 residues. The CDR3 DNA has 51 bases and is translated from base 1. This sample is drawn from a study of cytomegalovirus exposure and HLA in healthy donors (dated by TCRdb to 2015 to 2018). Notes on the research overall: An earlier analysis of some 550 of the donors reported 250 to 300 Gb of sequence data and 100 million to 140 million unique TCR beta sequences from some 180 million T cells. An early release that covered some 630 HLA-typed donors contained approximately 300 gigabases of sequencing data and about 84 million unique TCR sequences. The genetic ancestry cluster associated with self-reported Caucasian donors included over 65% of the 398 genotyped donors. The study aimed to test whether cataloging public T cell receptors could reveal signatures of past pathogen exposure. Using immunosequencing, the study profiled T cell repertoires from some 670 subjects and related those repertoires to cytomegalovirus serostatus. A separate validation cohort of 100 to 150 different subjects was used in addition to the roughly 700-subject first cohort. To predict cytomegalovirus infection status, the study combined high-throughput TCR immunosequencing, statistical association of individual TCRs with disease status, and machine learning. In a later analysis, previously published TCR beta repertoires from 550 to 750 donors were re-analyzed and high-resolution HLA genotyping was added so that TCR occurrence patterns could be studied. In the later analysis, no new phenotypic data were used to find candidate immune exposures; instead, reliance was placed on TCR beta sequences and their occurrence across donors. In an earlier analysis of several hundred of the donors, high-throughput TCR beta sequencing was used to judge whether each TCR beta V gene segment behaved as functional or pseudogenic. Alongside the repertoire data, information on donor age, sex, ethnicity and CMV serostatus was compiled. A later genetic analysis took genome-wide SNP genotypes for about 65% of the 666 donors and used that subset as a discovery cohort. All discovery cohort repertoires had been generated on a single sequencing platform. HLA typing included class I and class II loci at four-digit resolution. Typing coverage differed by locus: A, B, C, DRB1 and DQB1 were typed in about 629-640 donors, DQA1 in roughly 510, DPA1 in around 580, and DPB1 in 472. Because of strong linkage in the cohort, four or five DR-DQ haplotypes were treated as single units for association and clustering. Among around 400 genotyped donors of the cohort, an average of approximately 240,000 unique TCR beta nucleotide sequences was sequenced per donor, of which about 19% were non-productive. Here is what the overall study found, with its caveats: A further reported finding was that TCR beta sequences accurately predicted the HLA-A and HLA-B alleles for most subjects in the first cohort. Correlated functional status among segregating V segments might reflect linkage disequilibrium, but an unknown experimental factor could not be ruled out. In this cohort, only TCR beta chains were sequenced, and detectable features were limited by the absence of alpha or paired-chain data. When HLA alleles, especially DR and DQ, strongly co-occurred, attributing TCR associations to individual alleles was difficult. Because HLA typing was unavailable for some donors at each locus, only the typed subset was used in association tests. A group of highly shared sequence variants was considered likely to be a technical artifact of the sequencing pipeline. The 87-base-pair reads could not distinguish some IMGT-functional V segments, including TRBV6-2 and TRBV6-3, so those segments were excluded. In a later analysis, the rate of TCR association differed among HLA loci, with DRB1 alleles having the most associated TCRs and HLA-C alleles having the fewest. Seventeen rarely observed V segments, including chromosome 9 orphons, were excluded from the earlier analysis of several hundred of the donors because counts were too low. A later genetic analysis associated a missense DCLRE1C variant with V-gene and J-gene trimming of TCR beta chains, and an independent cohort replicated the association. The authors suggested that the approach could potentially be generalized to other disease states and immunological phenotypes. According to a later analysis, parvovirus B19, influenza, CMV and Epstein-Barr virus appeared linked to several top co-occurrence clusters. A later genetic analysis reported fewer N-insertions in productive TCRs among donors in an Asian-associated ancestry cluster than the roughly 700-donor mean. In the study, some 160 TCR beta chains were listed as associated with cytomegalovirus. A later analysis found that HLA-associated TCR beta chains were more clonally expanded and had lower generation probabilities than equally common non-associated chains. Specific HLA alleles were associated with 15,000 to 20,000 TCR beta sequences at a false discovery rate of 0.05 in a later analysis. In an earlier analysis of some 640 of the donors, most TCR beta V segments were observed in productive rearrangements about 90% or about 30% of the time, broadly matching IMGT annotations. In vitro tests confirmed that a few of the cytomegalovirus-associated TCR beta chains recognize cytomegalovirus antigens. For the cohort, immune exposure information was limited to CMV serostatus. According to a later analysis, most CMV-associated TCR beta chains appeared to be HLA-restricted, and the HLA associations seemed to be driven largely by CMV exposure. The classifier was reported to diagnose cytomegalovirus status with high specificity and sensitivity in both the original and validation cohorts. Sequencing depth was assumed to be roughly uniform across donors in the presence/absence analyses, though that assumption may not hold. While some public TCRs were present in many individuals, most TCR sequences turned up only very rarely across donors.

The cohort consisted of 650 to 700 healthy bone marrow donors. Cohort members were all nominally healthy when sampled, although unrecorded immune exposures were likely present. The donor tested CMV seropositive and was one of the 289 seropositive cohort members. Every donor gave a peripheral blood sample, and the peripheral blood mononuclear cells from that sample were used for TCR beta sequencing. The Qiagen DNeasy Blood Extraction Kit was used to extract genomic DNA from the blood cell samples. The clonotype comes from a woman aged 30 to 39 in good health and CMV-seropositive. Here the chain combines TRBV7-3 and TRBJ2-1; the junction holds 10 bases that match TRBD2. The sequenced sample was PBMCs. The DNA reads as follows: TGTGCCAGCAGTCCGAAGCAGCGGGGGGGCATAACCGATGAGCAGTTCTTC. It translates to CASSPKQRGGITDEQFF.